This T cell receptor beta chain is drawn from a study of blood T cell repertoires in COVID-19. The CDR3 runs to 16 residues. V was clipped by 0 bases and J by 0 bases, with 10 bases between them. Per the germline V gene, CDR1 is SGDLS and CDR2 is YYNGEE. Under the authors' procedure: Reference gene primer amplification in the assay estimated nucleated cell counts. The data were produced by immunoSEQ multiplex PCR, yet TCRdb's version contains in-frame clones alone and is incomplete. Clone size and the V and J calls come from that table; the DNA yielded D and trimming. Of over 250,000 clones in the sample, 86% are singletons; the top ten hold about 9.8%.

The sequence was collected from a man aged 40-50 years who had recovered from COVID-19. This chain connects TRBV9 to TRBJ2-4; D is perhaps TRBD2 (6 bases). Sequencing used peripheral blood. The CDR3 loop is CASSVGWGVAKNIQYF. CDR3 DNA: TGTGCCAGCAGCGTAGGGTGGGGGGTAGCCAAAAACATTCAGTACTTC.